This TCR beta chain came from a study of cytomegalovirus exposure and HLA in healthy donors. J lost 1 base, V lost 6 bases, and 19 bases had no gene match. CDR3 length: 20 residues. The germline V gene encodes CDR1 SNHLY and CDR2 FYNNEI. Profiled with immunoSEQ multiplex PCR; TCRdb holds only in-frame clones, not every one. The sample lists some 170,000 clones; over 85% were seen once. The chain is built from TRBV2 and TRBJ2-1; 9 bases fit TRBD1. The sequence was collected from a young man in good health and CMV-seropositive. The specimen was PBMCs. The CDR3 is CASSQRRDRDLSGSYNEQFF. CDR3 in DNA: TGTGCCAGCAGCCAACGTCGGGACAGGGACTTGTCTGGATCCTACAATGAGCAGTTCTTC.